In its sample, the clone carrying this T cell receptor (beta chain) was seen a few times. Its antigen remains unknown. The CDR3 consists of 16 residues. Trimming pared 2 bases from V and 0 bases from J, leaving 14 bases between. Germline lookup yields CDR1 DFQATT and CDR2 SNEGSKA (reference sequence). This sample is drawn from a study of T-cell reconstitution after alpha-beta-depleted transplantation in children. During its preparation, the TCRbeta library received unique molecular identifiers. MiXCR was run by TCRdb on the PCR reads, yielding one entry per CDR3 protein. The repertoire holds some 120,000 distinct CDR3 sequences, roughly 24% seen once, with roughly 10% in the top ten. The study, taken as a whole, reports: In some patients, recipient T cells and intrathymic progenitors surviving conditioning explained high day-60 diversity.

The chain links TRBV20-1 to TRBJ2-1; possibly TRBD1 or TRBD2 for D (6 bases each). This receptor was identified in a male patient between 2 and 10 years old who had a stem cell transplant for chronic granulomatous disease, so the T cells may come from the graft donor. Here the sequenced sample was PBMCs, mostly from graft donor cells, taken 180 days after TCRalphabeta/CD19-depleted stem cell transplant. Here the CDR3 DNA reads TGCAGTGCTAGAATGGGGGGCATCCTCTCCTACAATGAGCAGTTCTTC. This encodes CSARMGGILSYNEQFF.